This T cell receptor (beta chain) was documented in a study of blood T cell repertoires in COVID-19. Whole-study context: Whether acute or convalescent, the COVID-19 samples came from the United States, Italy and Spain.

Individuals drawn from around 24 US areas were roughly 18 to 100 years old. Cohorts were based on clinical histories the participants reported. Exposed study participants had met a COVID-19 case within 2 weeks before entry. Germline V gene lookup returns CDR1 MDHEN and CDR2 SYDVKM. The CDR3 contains 16 residues. Trimming pared 4 bases from V and 2 bases from J, leaving 12 bases between. Produced via immunoSEQ multiplex PCR; TCRdb's table is partial and in-frame only. The sample records 360,000 or so clones, roughly 90% being singletons. The J gene is TRBJ2-6, the V gene TRBV28; no clear D gene. Sequenced input: PBMCs or T cells enriched from blood (not recorded which). The receptor's source is a woman in her twenties or thirties who had been exposed to COVID-19. CDR3 in amino acids: CASSSPPKTGANVLTF. Written as DNA, the CDR3 is TGTGCCAGCAGTTCCCCCCCCAAAACTGGGGCCAACGTCCTGACTTTC.